The sequence of this TCR beta chain was determined in a study of post-analysis software for immune sequencing data. Study in general: Secondary progressive, relapsing-remitting and progressive-relapsing multiple sclerosis were among the included disease courses.

TCR beta libraries were prepared from cDNA with unique molecular identifiers. A population of 1 to 10 million T cells gave rise to roughly 0.5 million cDNA molecules. Via MiXCR, TCRdb re-called the PCR reads, giving one row per CDR3 protein. Of about 680,000 distinct CDR3 sequences detected, 59% appear once; the ten largest clones hold about 10%. On this clonotype itself: Its antigen is still unknown.

Trimming shortened V by 6 bases and J by 0 bases, and 6 bases separated the two germline ends. The length of the CDR3 is 13 residues. Germline V gene data show CDR1 as MNHEY and CDR2 as SVGEGT. Study-wide results and caveats: Clustering by F measure revealed strong co-clustering among samples prepared together in one batch. The normalized Chao1 diversity of multiple sclerosis patients was significantly lower than that of controls. TRBV5-6, TRBV5-1 and TRBV20-1 were among a handful of TRBV segments more frequent in patients than controls.

The sample taken for sequencing was blood. V gene TRBV6-2 or TRBV6-3 combines with J gene TRBJ2-1; D not resolved. The source is a girl aged 2 to 10 with multiple sclerosis. In nucleotides, the CDR3 is TGTGCCAGCAGGTCCGTCTCCTACAATGAGCAGTTCTTC. As protein: CASRSVSYNEQFF.